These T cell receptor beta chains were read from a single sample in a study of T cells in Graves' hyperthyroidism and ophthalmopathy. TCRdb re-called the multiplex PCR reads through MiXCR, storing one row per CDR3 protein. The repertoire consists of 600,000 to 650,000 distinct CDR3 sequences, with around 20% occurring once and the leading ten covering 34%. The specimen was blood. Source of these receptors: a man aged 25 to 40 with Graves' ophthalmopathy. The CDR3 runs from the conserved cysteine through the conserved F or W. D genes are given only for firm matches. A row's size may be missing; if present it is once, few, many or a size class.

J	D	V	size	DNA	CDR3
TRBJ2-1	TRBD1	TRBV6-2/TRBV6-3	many	TGTGCCAGCAGTTGGGACAGCGCCTACAATGAGCAGTTCTTC	CASSWDSAYNEQFF
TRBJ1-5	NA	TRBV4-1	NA	TGCGCCAGCAGCCAAGAGCAGGGTTCCCAGCCCCAGCATTTT	CASSQEQGSQPQHF
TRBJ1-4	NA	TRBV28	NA	TGTGCCACCCCACCCCCGGGGCCGGATAATGAAAAACTGTTTTTT	CATPPPGPDNEKLFF
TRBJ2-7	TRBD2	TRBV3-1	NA	TGTGCCAGCAGCCGGTTGATAGCGAGCGGGAGTCCCTACGAGCAGTACTTC	CASSRLIASGSPYEQYF
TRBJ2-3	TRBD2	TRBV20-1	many	TGCAGTGCTAGATCGCCTGGCGGGAGGGCCGTAGATACGCAGTATTTT	CSARSPGGRAVDTQYF
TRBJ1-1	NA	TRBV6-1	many	TGTGCCAGCAGTCTCACTCCAGGGATGAACACTGAAGCTTTCTTT	CASSLTPGMNTEAFF
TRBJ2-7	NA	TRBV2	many	TGTGCCAGCACCCGGACCGCAGGCTCCTACGAGCAGTACTTC	CASTRTAGSYEQYF
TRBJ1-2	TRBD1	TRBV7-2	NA	TGTGCCAGCAGCTTTGTGAGGACAGGGGCCGGCTATGGCTACACCTTC	CASSFVRTGAGYGYTF
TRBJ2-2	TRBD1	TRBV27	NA	TGTGCCAGCAGTACGACAGGGGGCGGGGAGCTGTTTTTT	CASSTTGGGELFF
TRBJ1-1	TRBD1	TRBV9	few	TGTGCCAGCAGAGGGGAGACAGGGGAAGCTTTCTTT	CASRGETGEAFF
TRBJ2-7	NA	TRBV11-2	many	TGTGCCAGCAGCTTAGGTCTAGCGAGGTACGAGCAGTACTTC	CASSLGLARYEQYF
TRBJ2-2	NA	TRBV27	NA	TGTGCCAGCAGTTTATGGGTTGGGCGGATGAACACCGGGGAGCTGTTTTTT	CASSLWVGRMNTGELFF
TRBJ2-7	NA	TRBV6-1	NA	TGTGCCAGCAGTGAACAGAACTACGAGCAGTACTTC	CASSEQNYEQYF
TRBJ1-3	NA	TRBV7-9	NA	TGTGCCAGCAGCTTATCTAGGGCCTCTGGAAACACCATATATTTT	CASSLSRASGNTIYF
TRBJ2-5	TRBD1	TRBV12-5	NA	TGTGCTAGTGGGACAGGGTGGGAGACCCAGTACTTC	CASGTGWETQYF
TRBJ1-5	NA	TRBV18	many	TGTGCCAGCTCACCCAACAGCGCGCAGGAGCCCCAGCATTTT	CASSPNSAQEPQHF
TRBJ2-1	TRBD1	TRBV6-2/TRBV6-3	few	TGTGCCAGCCGGGACAGGGGGATCCATGAGCAGTTCTTC	CASRDRGIHEQFF
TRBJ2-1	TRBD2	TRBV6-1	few	TGTGCCAGCAGCCGTCTTCTTGGACTAGCGGGTGCGGGGGGCAATGAGCAGTTCTTC	CASSRLLGLAGAGGNEQFF
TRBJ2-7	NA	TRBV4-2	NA	TGTGCCAGCAGCCCCGCCCGTTCAGGGAGCCTCTCCTACGAGCAGTACTTC	CASSPARSGSLSYEQYF
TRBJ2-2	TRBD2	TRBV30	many	TGTGCCTGGAGTCTAGCGGGAGTGAACACCGGGGAGCTGTTTTTT	CAWSLAGVNTGELFF
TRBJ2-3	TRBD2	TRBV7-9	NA	TGTGCCATCCCACCACGGCTAGCGGGAGAGACAGATACGCAGTATTTT	CAIPPRLAGETDTQYF
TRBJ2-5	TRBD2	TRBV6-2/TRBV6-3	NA	TGTGCCAGCAGATACGGACTAGCGGGAGGACAAGAGACCCAGCACTTC	CASRYGLAGGQETQHF
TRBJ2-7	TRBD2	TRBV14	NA	TGTGCCAGCAGCCTTAGCGGGAGCGTCTACGAGCAGTACTTC	CASSLSGSVYEQYF
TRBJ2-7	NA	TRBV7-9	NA	TGTGCCAGCAGCTCGGAACAGGGATACTCCTACGAGCAGTACTTC	CASSSEQGYSYEQYF
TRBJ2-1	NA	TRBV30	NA	TGTGCCTGGAGTTACTCCTACAATGAGCAGTTCTTC	CAWSYSYNEQFF